This TCR beta chain stems from a study of OX40 agonist ivuxolimab in advanced cancers. Study overall: Patients treated during dose escalation were battling hepatocellular carcinoma, melanoma, renal cell or head and neck cancer. Study findings and constraints: Partial responders dosed at 0.1-3.0 mg/kg displayed clonal expansion ranking among the lowest. Averaged across samples, CD8+ T cells carried more expanded clones than CD4+ did.

Generated by immunoSEQ multiplex PCR, the TCRdb table keeps only in-frame clones and is missing some. This sample yields nearly 50,000 clones, of which around 80% are seen a single time; under 9.5% belongs to the top ten. As for this clone: Its specificity is not known.

Germline CDR1 is SEHNR and CDR2 is FQNEAQ (reference sequence). V lost 4 bases to trimming and J lost 0 bases, with 7 bases between them. This CDR3 region has 13 residues. This chain joins TRBV7-9 and TRBJ2-7; D remains unclear. Here the sequenced sample was CD4+ or CD8+ T cells sorted from blood, taken in a trial of the OX40 agonist ivuxolimab. The TCR sequence derives from an adult with an advanced solid tumor such as melanoma, head and neck, liver or kidney cancer. As DNA, the CDR3 is TGTGCCAGCAGCTCCGGGCCCTCCTACGAGCAGTACTTC. As protein: CASSSGPSYEQYF.